This TCR beta chain came from a study of blood T cells in healthy people across ages. Overall study findings and caveats: Total diversity from one million sequenced T cells was likely underestimated. Strongly correlated with naive T cell percentage was TCR beta diversity.

Alongside a J-beta primer mix, a sample-barcoded 5' primer served in a second PCR lasting about 7 to 11 cycles. Using its own MiXCR run on the 5' RACE reads, TCRdb lists one record per CDR3 protein. The table lists roughly 1,800,000 distinct CDR3 sequences, around 48% of them singletons, with approximately 2% in the top ten. With respect to this clonotype: What it binds is not known.

CDR1 is SGHTA, CDR2 FQGNSA, per germline. The CDR3 covers 16 residues. The V end was cut by 5 bases, the J end by 8 bases, with 19 bases between. Sequenced input: blood. The origin of this receptor is a woman aged 40 to 50 in good health. The chain has TRBV7-2 and TRBJ1-6; perhaps TRBD1 as D (6 bases). CDR3 protein: CASSPGVTGLHSPLHF. DNA of the CDR3: TGTGCCAGCAGCCCAGGGGTAACAGGGCTCCATTCACCCCTCCACTTT. Using reference TRBV7-2 and TRBJ1-6 for the parts outside the CDR3, the full variable domain is GAGVSQSPSNKVTEKGKDVELRCDPISGHTALYWYRQSLGQGLEFLIYFQGNSAPDKSGLPSDRFSAERTGGSVSTLTIQRTQQEDSAVYLCASSPGVTGLHSPLHFGNGTRLTVT.